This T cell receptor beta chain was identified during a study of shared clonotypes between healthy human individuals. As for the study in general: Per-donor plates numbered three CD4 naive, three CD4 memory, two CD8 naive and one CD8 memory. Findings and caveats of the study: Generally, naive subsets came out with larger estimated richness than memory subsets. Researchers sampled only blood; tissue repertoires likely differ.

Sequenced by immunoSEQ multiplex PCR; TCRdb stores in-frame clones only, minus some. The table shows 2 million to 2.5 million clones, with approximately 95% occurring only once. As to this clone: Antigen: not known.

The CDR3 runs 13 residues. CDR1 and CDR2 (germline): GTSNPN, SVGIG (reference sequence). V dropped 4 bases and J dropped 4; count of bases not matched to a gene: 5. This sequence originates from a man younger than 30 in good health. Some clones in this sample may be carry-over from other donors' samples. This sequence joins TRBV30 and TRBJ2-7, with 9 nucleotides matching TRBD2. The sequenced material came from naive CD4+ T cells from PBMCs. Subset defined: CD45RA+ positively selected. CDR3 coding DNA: TGTGCCTGGACTAGCGGGAAAAAGTACGAGCAGTACTTC. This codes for CAWTSGKKYEQYF.